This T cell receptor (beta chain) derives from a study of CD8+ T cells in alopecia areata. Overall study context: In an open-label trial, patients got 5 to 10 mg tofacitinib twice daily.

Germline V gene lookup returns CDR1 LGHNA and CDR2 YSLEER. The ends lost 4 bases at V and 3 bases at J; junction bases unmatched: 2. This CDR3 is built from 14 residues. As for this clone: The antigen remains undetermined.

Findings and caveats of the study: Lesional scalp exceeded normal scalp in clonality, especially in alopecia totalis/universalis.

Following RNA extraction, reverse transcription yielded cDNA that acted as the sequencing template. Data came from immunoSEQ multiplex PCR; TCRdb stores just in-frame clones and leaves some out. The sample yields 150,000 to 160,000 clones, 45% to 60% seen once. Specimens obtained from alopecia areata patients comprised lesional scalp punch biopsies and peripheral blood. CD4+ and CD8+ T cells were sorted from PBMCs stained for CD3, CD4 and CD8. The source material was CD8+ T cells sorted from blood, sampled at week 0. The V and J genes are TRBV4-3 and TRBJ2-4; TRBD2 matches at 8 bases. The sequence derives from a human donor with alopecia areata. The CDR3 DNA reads TGCGCCAGCAGCCCGCGGGGGGACAAAAACATTCAGTACTTC. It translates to CASSPRGDKNIQYF.